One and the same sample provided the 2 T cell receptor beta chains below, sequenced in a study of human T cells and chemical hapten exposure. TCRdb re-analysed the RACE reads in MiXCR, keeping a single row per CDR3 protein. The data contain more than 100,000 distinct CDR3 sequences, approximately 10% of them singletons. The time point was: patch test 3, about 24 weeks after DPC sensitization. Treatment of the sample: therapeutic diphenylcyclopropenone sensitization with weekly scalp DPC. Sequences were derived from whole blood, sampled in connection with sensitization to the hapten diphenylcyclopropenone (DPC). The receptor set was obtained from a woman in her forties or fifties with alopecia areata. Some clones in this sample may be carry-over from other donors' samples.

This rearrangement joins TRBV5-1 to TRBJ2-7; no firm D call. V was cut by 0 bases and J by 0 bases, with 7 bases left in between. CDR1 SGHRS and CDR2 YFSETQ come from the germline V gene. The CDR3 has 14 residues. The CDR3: CASSLGGNSYEQYF. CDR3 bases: TGCGCCAGCAGCTTGGGCGGTAACTCCTACGAGCAGTACTTC.

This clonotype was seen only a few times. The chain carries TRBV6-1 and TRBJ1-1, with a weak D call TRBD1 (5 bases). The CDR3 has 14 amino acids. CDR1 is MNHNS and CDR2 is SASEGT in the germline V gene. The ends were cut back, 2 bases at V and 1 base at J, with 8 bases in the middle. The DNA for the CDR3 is TGTGCCAGCAGTGAATTTGGGGCGAACACTGAAGCTTTCTTT. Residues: CASSEFGANTEAFF.